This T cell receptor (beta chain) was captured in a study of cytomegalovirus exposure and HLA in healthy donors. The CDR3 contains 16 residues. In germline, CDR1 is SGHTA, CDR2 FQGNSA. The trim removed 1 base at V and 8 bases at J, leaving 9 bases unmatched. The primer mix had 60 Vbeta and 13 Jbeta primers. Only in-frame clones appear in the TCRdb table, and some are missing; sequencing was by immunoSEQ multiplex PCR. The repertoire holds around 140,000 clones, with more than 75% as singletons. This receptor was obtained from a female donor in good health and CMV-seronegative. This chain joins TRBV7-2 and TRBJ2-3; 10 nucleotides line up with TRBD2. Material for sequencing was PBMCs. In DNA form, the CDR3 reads TGTGCCAGCAGCTTAGTCCTAGCGGGGGCGGGCGGTACGCAGTATTTT. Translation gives CASSLVLAGAGGTQYF.